This T cell receptor (beta chain) was profiled in a study of T cell responses to AZD1222 COVID-19 vaccine (TCRdb year 2021). With respect to the entire study: A total of approximately 230 trial participants underwent TCR sequencing, of whom roughly 210 received two doses of AZD1222 and 26 received two doses of the MenACWY control vaccine. Trial participants were enrolled by age into subgroups of 18-55, 56-69 and 70-plus years, and approximately 150, 30 and 60 TCR-sequenced participants, respectively, were included in these subgroups.

From the germline V gene, CDR1 is SNHLY and CDR2 is FYNNEI. The CDR3 starts with the cysteine, ends with the phenylalanine, and has 14 residues. The DNA shown is the 42-base CDR3, in frame from base 1. V sheds 7 bases and J sheds 2 bases, leaving 11 bases between their ends. The study at large found these results: Participants were mostly white British and included more females than males, and it was suggested by the authors that clonal diversity may have been underestimated. Reportedly, close to half of the unique spike-specific TCRs recognized epitopes lying outside the regions that are mutated in the B.1.351 and B.1.1.7 variants. Conclusions about previously exposed vaccinees are limited, since just 6 or 7 AZD1222 recipients were seropositive for SARS-CoV-2 at baseline. In the small 56-69-year group, the increase in depth fell short of significance, most likely because of low power. The vaccine-associated CD4 TCRs covered the entire spike protein, and the dominant responses fell in regions 160-218 and 743-854. Spike-specific TCR breadth and depth rose significantly after two AZD1222 doses compared with day 0 and with MenACWY recipients. Because no day 14 peak-response samples were available, the repertoires could be characterized only after the peak T cell response.

In the paper's terms, the time point label means: about 28 days (+/-7) after the second vaccine dose. AZD1222 recipients whose second dose came at about 4 weeks and those whose second dose came at about 12 weeks were combined into one group, since spike-specific TCR depth and breadth did not differ between the two schedules. The vaccinee samples were drawn from two UK trials, COV001 and COV002, one of which was a single-blind randomized controlled phase 2/3 trial testing AZD1222 (ChAdOx1 nCoV-19) in healthy adults. For TCRbeta chain sequencing, PBMC samples from trial participants were taken at day 0 and at day 28 after the second dose. Regarding this clone: There is no known antigen for this receptor. No quality values exist for individual bases; no much larger clone is one base distant.

The CDR3 regions of human TCRbeta chains were subjected to immunosequencing. As for how the authors treated the data: Repertoire TCRs were matched against a reference library of SARS-CoV-2-specific TCRs generated with the MIRA antigen-specificity platform. Breadth meant the fraction of unique TCRs that were SARS-CoV-2-associated, whereas depth meant the fraction of total T cells that were SARS-CoV-2-associated. Using the MIRA data, every spike-specific TCR was mapped to the spike region that the TCR reacted to and assigned to either a CD4 or a CD8 class. Log10-transformed breadth and depth values were compared by one-way ANOVA with Sidak's multiple comparisons tests. Sourced from immuneACCESS, this table was stored by TCRdb with only in-frame sequences that have V and J called. A share of the clones is absent; for the studies checked, an unresolved V gene accounts for under half, and the remainder has no known explanation. The V and J calls and the clone size are those of that table, but D and trimming were determined from the DNA. The sample yields tens of thousands of clones; about 91% were counted once. Around 28% of the sample comes from the top ten.

Source: peripheral blood, taken 28 days after the second AZD1222 dose. The sequence derives from an adult who received the AZD1222 COVID-19 vaccine. The chain uses TRBV2 and TRBJ2-2; no D segment can be confidently identified. The CDR3 here reads CASTRSENTGELFF. The base sequence is TGTGCCAGCACTAGAAGCGAAAACACCGGGGAGCTGTTTTTT. With all but the CDR3 taken from the reference TRBV2 and TRBJ2-2 genes, the full variable domain is: EPEVTQTPSHQVTQMGQEVILRCVPISNHLYFYWYRQILGQKVEFLVSFYNNEISEKSEIFDDQFSVERPDGSNFTLKIRSTKLEDSAMYFCASTRSENTGELFFGEGSRLTVL.